A single sample gave rise to the 19 T cell receptor beta chains below, sequenced in a study of T cells in Graves' hyperthyroidism and ophthalmopathy. The TCR beta CDR3 regions underwent amplification using RNA transcripts as the source. Researchers ran a first-round RT-PCR on the TCR CDR3 using the HTBI primer set. In TCRdb, the multiplex PCR reads were re-called with MiXCR into one record per CDR3 protein. In the table there are 250,000 to 300,000 distinct CDR3 sequences, about 14% of which are singletons. Sequenced: blood. These receptors were collected from a middle-aged woman with Graves' hyperthyroidism that later progressed to Graves' ophthalmopathy.

CDR3 sequence: CASRWTGASNTGELFF. The CDR3 DNA sequence: TGTGCCAGCAGATGGACAGGGGCCTCGAACACCGGGGAGCTGTTTTTT. The chain employs TRBV6-1 and TRBJ2-2, with 9 bases matching TRBD1. CDR1 is MNHNS and CDR2 is SASEGT in the germline V gene. The ends lost 6 bases at V and 0 bases at J; junction bases unmatched: 5. The CDR3 contains 16 residues.

The rearrangement joins TRBV7-9 to TRBJ2-1, with 9 bases lining up with TRBD2. CDR3 size: 15 residues. From germline, CDR1 is SEHNR and CDR2 FQNEAQ (reference sequence). Trimming took 4 bases from V and 6 from J; bases not matched to a gene: 7. CDR3 in amino acids: CASSSAGGWGNEQFF. The CDR3 DNA follows: TGTGCCAGCAGCTCAGCGGGGGGTTGGGGCAATGAGCAGTTCTTC.

This clonotype was seen at least ten times. The J gene is TRBJ2-1, the V gene TRBV29-1; no reliable D call. Germline V gene sequence: CDR1 SQVTM, CDR2 ANQGSEA. V gave up 1 base and J gave up 2 bases, with 3 bases separating them. This CDR3 comprises 12 residues. The CDR3 loop is CSVEVAYNEQFF. CDR3 sequence (DNA): TGCAGCGTTGAAGTGGCCTACAATGAGCAGTTCTTC.

This clonotype was counted ten times or more. This chain uses TRBV19 with TRBJ1-2; possible D gene TRBD1, 5 bases. Germline assignment: CDR1 LNHDA and CDR2 SQIVND (reference sequence). The CDR3 is made up of 15 amino acids. The V and J ends lost 3 bases and 0 bases respectively, with 11 bases between them. As DNA, the CDR3 is TGTGCCAGTAGTATTTGGGACGGAGCTAACTATGGCTACACCTTC. Translating gives CASSIWDGANYGYTF.

CDR3 in DNA: TGTGCCACCAGCAGAGATTTGACTAGCGGAGCCTACAATGAGCAGTTCTTC. This codes for CATSRDLTSGAYNEQFF. The V and J genes are TRBV15 and TRBJ2-1, with TRBD2 identical over 9 bases. CDR3 length: 17 amino acids. V trimming: 0 bases; J trimming: 2 bases; junction bases outside the gene matches: 5. Per germline, CDR1 LNHNV and CDR2 YYDKDF (reference sequence).

There are many counts of this clonotype. V and J are TRBV12-3 or TRBV12-4 and TRBJ1-5; possibly TRBD1 for D (6 bases). This CDR3 is built from 14 residues. V lost 4 bases and J 6 bases, leaving 13 bases between the germline ends. The CDR3, as DNA: TGTGCCAGCAGTTCCCAACAGGGTTTTCAGCCCCAGCATTTT. Its protein product is CASSSQQGFQPQHF.

This clonotype was seen repeatedly, ten times or more. The rearrangement joins TRBV12-3 or TRBV12-4 to TRBJ2-5; 9 bases agree with TRBD2. This CDR3 region has 14 residues. The J segment lost 5 bases and the V segment lost 3 bases, leaving 4 bases of the junction unmatched. The CDR3 coding sequence is TGTGCCAGCAGTTTTGCGGGAGGGTCCGAGACCCAGTACTTC. This codes for CASSFAGGSETQYF.

Only a few counts were recorded for this clonotype. With a much larger clone just one base away, this may be a read error. The genes are TRBV11-2 and TRBJ1-4; D gene uncertain. This CDR3 is 13 amino acids long. V was clipped by 1 base and J by 7 bases, with 7 bases between them. Germline CDR1 reads SGHAT; CDR2 reads FQNNGV. CDR3 in amino acids: CASSLGPAEKLFF. CDR3 in DNA: TGTGCCAGCAGCTTAGGCCCTGCTGAAAAACTGTTTTTT.

The table lists this clonotype with many counts. This chain uses TRBV28 with TRBJ2-1; D may be TRBD2 (5 bases). Germline V CDR1 and CDR2: MDHEN, SYDVKM. CDR3 size: 16 residues. V was pared by 6 bases and J by 5 bases, with 20 bases between. CDR3 residues: CASRGDGRARHNEQFF. The CDR3 nucleotides are TGTGCCAGCAGGGGAGACGGACGGGCCCGGCACAATGAGCAGTTCTTC. The full variable domain, in which reference TRBV28 and TRBJ2-1 provide the parts outside the CDR3, is DVKVTQSSRYLVKRTGEKVFLECVQDMDHENMFWYRQDPGLGLRLIYFSYDVKMKEKGDIPEGYSVSREKKERFSLILESASTNQTSMYLCASRGDGRARHNEQFFGPGTRLTVL.

J is TRBJ2-4 and V is TRBV29-1; 7 nucleotides agree with TRBD1. Looked up from germline, CDR1 is SQVTM and CDR2 is ANQGSEA. CDR3 length: 11 amino acids. The V gene end was trimmed by 7 bases and the J gene end by 8 bases; junction bases not matched to a gene: 5. CDR3 nucleotide sequence: TGCAGCGCCGTACAGGGGTACATTCAGTACTTC. Translated, it gives CSAVQGYIQYF.

This clonotype was recorded at least ten times. The chain recombines TRBV10-3 with TRBJ1-5, with 8 nucleotides matching TRBD1. Germline trimming cut 4 bases from V and 0 bases from J; bases unmatched to any gene: 14. Looked up from germline, CDR1 is ENHRY and CDR2 is SYGVKD. The CDR3 has 19 residues. CDR3 nucleotide sequence: TGTGCCATCAGTGGAAGTCACCAGGGGGCAGGGGGTAGCAATCAGCCCCAGCATTTT. Protein: CAISGSHQGAGGSNQPQHF.

This clonotype has more than one count but fewer than ten. Lacking the conserved final phenylalanine or tryptophan, this CDR3 likely reflects a read error. This chain uses TRBV7-2 with TRBJ2-2, with D possibly matching TRBD1 (5 bases). This CDR3 has 16 amino acids. Between the trimmed V and J ends, which lost 1 base and 5 bases, there was a span of 14 bases. The germline CDR1 and CDR2 sequences are SGHTA and FQGNSA. The CDR3 DNA reads as TGTGCCAGCAGCTTAGGTCAGGGCGGTCGGACCGGGGAGCTGTTTTCT. It translates to CASSLGQGGRTGELFS.

Concerning this clonotype itself: A single base separates this from a much larger clone, so it may be a read error. The chain employs TRBV28 and TRBJ2-1, with 9 bases that match TRBD1. This CDR3 has 16 amino acids. V dropped 6 bases and J dropped 5; count of bases not matched to a gene: 11. Germline CDR1 is MDHEN and CDR2 is SYDVKM. CDR3 region: CASSREQGALNNEQFF. Written as DNA, the CDR3 is TGTGCCAGCAGCAGAGAACAGGGGGCGCTTAACAATGAGCAGTTCTTC.

This clonotype occurred many times. This chain uses TRBV18 with TRBJ1-6; 11 bases line up with TRBD1. V shed 3 bases, J shed 9 bases, and the junction held 4 bases outside the gene matches. The CDR3 extends over 15 amino acids. Germline loops: CDR1 KGHSH, CDR2 LQKENI. The CDR3 region is CASSPGQGAGSPLHF. The CDR3 bases are TGTGCCAGCTCACCCGGACAGGGGGCAGGTTCACCCCTCCACTTT.

The V call is TRBV18, the J call TRBJ1-3, with 8 bases that match TRBD1. The CDR3 contains 15 residues. The V gene end was trimmed by 2 bases and the J gene end by 7 bases; junction bases not matched to a gene: 7. CDR1 and CDR2 (germline): KGHSH, LQKENI. The CDR3 spells CASSPVGRGRNTIYF. The CDR3 DNA reads as TGTGCCAGCTCACCAGTTGGCAGGGGGCGGAACACCATATATTTT.

At least ten counts were recorded for this clonotype. J is TRBJ2-1 and V is TRBV28, with D unresolved. V lost 5 bases to trimming and J lost 8 bases, with 13 bases between them. This CDR3 region has 13 residues. CDR1 MDHEN and CDR2 SYDVKM come from the germline V gene. The CDR3 DNA reads as TGTGCCAGCAGTCCCCCTATTCCGCATGAGCAGTTCTTC. This sequence encodes CASSPPIPHEQFF.

This clonotype was counted ten times or more. The V gene is TRBV28, the J gene TRBJ2-2; 12 bases agree with TRBD1. The CDR3 runs 17 residues. Germline V gene data show CDR1 as MDHEN and CDR2 as SYDVKM. With V trimmed by 2 bases and J by 4 bases, 5 bases remained unmatched. CDR3 loop: CASSLKGQGARTGELFF. CDR3 in DNA: TGTGCCAGCAGTTTAAAGGGACAGGGGGCGCGCACCGGGGAGCTGTTTTTT. The variable domain in full, completed from reference TRBV28 and TRBJ2-2, reads DVKVTQSSRYLVKRTGEKVFLECVQDMDHENMFWYRQDPGLGLRLIYFSYDVKMKEKGDIPEGYSVSREKKERFSLILESASTNQTSMYLCASSLKGQGARTGELFFGEGSRLTVL.

The genes are TRBV12-3 or TRBV12-4 and TRBJ2-3; TRBD1 matches 9 bases. The CDR3 covers 16 residues. V dropped 5 bases and J dropped 2; count of bases not matched to a gene: 8. CDR3 bases: TGTGCCAGCAGTGATTCCGGGACAGGGCACACAGATACGCAGTATTTT. Its translation is CASSDSGTGHTDTQYF.

In this sample, this clonotype turned up many times. This chain joins TRBV12-3 or TRBV12-4 and TRBJ1-1; D is uncertain. The CDR3 is 13 amino acids. The V and J ends lost 5 bases and 4 bases respectively, with 11 bases between them. DNA of the CDR3: TGTGCCAGCAGTCCGCGGACGGGCACTGAAGCTTTCTTT. Translating gives CASSPRTGTEAFF.